This T cell receptor beta chain comes out of a study of blood T cell repertoires in COVID-19 (dated by TCRdb to 2018 to 2021). About the investigation overall: Collaborator samples came from the United States, Italy and Spain and covered acute and convalescent phases of COVID-19. Deeply sampled blood TCRbeta repertoires from subjects exposed to, actively infected with, or recovered from COVID-19 were included in the dataset. A de-identified subject ID, COVID-19 status, age in years and sex were almost always included in the sample metadata. A freely available public database, intended as a resource for researchers studying the immune response to SARS-CoV-2, is where the repertoires were released. The samples were drawn from the first 160 participants of the ongoing ImmuneRACE study and from under 1,500 subjects provided by 6 global collaborators. The prospective study material was composed of cDNA or gDNA derived from T cells, B-cell-depleted T cells, or PBMCs. Where available, HLA class I and class II types were obtained from metadata supplied by the sample provider rather than from assay-based typing.

TCRbeta CDR3 regions were amplified from genomic DNA by means of the immunoSEQ Assay, a bias-controlled multiplex PCR. Per the source publication's procedure: Nucleated cell counts per sample were estimated from amplification of reference gene primers within the assay. Sequence reads were collapsed and filtered to measure the absolute abundance of every unique TCRbeta CDR3 rearrangement. For each sample, productive Simpson clonality was calculated as the square root of Simpson's diversity index across productive rearrangements. Entries here come from immuneACCESS through TCRdb and include only in-frame sequences with V and J called. Some clones fail to appear in such tables; in the studies checked, an unresolved V gene covers under half of the shortfall, and the cause of the remainder is unknown. V and J calls and clone size are given by that table; D and trimming were obtained from the DNA. The sample data list about 90,000 clones, and over 80% of these were observed just once. The ten largest make up roughly a third of the sample.

V drops 0 bases and J drops 7 bases, leaving 9 bases in between. The CDR3 spans 13 residues, from the cysteine through the phenylalanine. Kept here is only the CDR3 DNA, which spans 39 bases and is read in frame from base 1. For CDR1 and CDR2, the germline V gene lists SGHDN and FVKESK. This clone was counted a single time. The antigen it binds to is not known. Nothing much larger sits one base from this clone, and base qualities are not available. Overall study results and their limits: How much clinical and demographic metadata was included differed by source and by participant, and the metadata was provided uncurated.

Collaborating institutions collected whole blood in K2EDTA tubes following their own protocols. For TCRbeta analysis, collaborators shipped samples as frozen whole blood, isolated PBMCs, or DNA extracted from either of those sample types. The sequenced material came from peripheral blood. The rearranged segments are TRBV14 and TRBJ1-2; the D gene remains uncertain. This TCR was sampled from a woman of 80 years or more with active or convalescent COVID-19. This receptor has the CDR3 CASSQDLRSGYTF. The bases read TGTGCCAGCAGCCAAGATCTCAGGTCTGGCTACACCTTC.